This T cell receptor beta chain was profiled in a study of T-cell reconstitution after alpha-beta-depleted transplantation in children. CDR1 is MDHEN, CDR2 SYDVKM, per germline. This CDR3 is built from 15 residues. Trimming removed 4 bases at V and 8 bases at J, with 17 bases between. Study findings and constraints: By one year post-transplant, T-cell counts and diversity largely arose from T cells that were newly produced. Surviving recipient T cells and intrathymic progenitors accounted for some patients' high TCRbeta diversity at day 60. The study reportedly traced alpha-beta T cells about two months after transplant to several hundred expanded graft clones.

This clonotype was seen at least ten times. Its antigen is undetermined. The TCRbeta library was prepared with unique molecular identifiers. TCRdb re-analysed the PCR reads in MiXCR, keeping a single row per CDR3 protein. This table holds 100,000 to 150,000 distinct CDR3 sequences, approximately 22% found once. The sample consisted of PBMCs, mostly from graft donor cells, taken 180 days after TCRalphabeta/CD19-depleted stem cell transplant. The sequence derives from a male patient between 2 and 10 years old who had a stem cell transplant for chronic granulomatous disease, so the T cells may come from the graft donor. The chain links TRBV28 to TRBJ1-4; D gene uncertain. CDR3 coding DNA: TGTGCCAGCAGTTCAGAGACTGACGCCAGGGAAAAACTGTTTTTT. Translation: CASSSETDAREKLFF.